A single sample gave rise to the 5 T cell receptor beta chains below, sequenced in a study of siplizumab effects on memory and regulatory T cells. Clones were sequenced by immunoSEQ multiplex PCR, and TCRdb holds only the in-frame ones, with some missing. The repertoire holds around 100,000 clones, with approximately 94% as singletons. Material for sequencing was non-Treg CD4+ T cells sorted from blood. The origin of the receptors is a human donor in good health.

This chain connects TRBV6-4 to TRBJ1-2, with D tentatively TRBD1 (5 bases). V dropped 6 bases and J dropped 0 bases, with 8 bases sitting between them. CDR1 and CDR2 from the germline V gene are MRHNA and SNTAGT. The CDR3 length is 13 residues. This chain's CDR3 is CASRQGANYGYTF. The CDR3 bases are TGTGCCAGCAGGCAGGGAGCTAACTATGGCTACACCTTC.

V is TRBV5-1 and J is TRBJ2-5, with D tentatively TRBD1 or TRBD2 (5 bases each). The CDR3 is made up of 15 amino acids. CDR1 is SGHRS, CDR2 YFSETQ, per germline. V dropped 1 base and J dropped 5 bases, with 15 bases sitting between them. CDR3 region: CASSLSMQGGETQYF. As DNA, the CDR3 is TGCGCCAGCAGCTTGAGTATGCAGGGCGGGGAGACCCAGTACTTC.

This clone was seen a single time. V usage is TRBV7-9 and J usage is TRBJ1-5; D uncertain. CDR1 is SEHNR, CDR2 FQNEAQ, per germline (reference sequence). Trimming cost V 5 bases and J 2 bases, with 10 bases left between them. The CDR3 is 14 amino acids. The CDR3 protein is CASSPAGGNQPQHF. In DNA, the CDR3 is TGTGCCAGCAGCCCTGCCGGGGGCAATCAGCCCCAGCATTTT.

The chain uses TRBV2 and TRBJ1-2; 7 bases agree with TRBD1. CDR3 length equals 14 residues. After removal of 6 bases from V and 2 bases from J, the junction contained 6 bases not matched to a gene. Per germline, CDR1 SNHLY and CDR2 FYNNEI. CDR3 coding DNA: TGTGCCAGCAGCCTGGACAGGTCGAACTATGGCTACACCTTC. Its translation is CASSLDRSNYGYTF.

The rearrangement links TRBV28 to TRBJ2-1, with a tentative D call TRBD1 (5 bases). Looked up from germline, CDR1 is MDHEN and CDR2 is SYDVKM. Trimming took off 2 bases at V and 7 bases at J, with 9 bases between the two ends. The CDR3 sequence is 13 residues long. CDR3 region: CASSLAGWNEQFF. CDR3 nucleotides: TGTGCCAGCAGTTTAGCAGGGTGGAATGAGCAGTTCTTC.